The TCR beta chain described here comes from a study of blood T cells in healthy people across ages. This clonotype was observed many times. Its specificity is not known. The authors ran a second PCR of about 7 to 11 cycles using a sample-barcoded 5' primer and a J-beta primer mix. From the 5' RACE reads, TCRdb called clonotypes with MiXCR, one entry per CDR3 protein. The data contain around 800,000 distinct CDR3 sequences, less than 60% of them singletons. Study findings and constraints: Roughly linear declines in TCR beta diversity per million T cells occurred with age. No conclusive comparison of naive versus antigen-experienced cells was possible with unsorted PBMCs. No one knew whether donors had CMV, which possibly confounded expanded clonotype changes.

Isolation recovered at least 7 million PBMCs from every sample. This CDR3 comprises 11 residues. The J segment lost 7 bases and the V segment lost 3 bases, leaving 0 bases of the junction unmatched. Per the germline V gene, CDR1 is SGDLS and CDR2 is YYNGEE. The sample consisted of blood. The receptor was isolated from an elderly man in good health. This chain uses TRBV9 with TRBJ1-2, with 7 positions matching TRBD1. In DNA, the CDR3 is TGTGCCAGCAGCGCAGGGGGTGGCTACACCTTC. Translating it yields CASSAGGGYTF.